The rows below give T cell receptor beta chains drawn from one sample of a study of cytomegalovirus exposure and HLA in healthy donors. Profiling relied on immunoSEQ multiplex PCR, and the TCRdb table lists in-frame clones only, not all of them. The table shows over 150,000 clones, with under 90% occurring only once. Input material: PBMCs. These receptors all stem from a young woman in good health and CMV-seropositive. The CDR3 runs from the conserved cysteine through the conserved F or W. D genes are given only for firm matches. Clone size is stated in some rows and not others, as once, few, many or a class when expanded.

d_call: TRBD1
j_call: TRBJ2-7
clone_size: NA
v_call: TRBV12-5
cdr3_aa: CASARDRDVYEQYF
cdr3_nt: TGTGCTAGTGCCCGGGACAGGGACGTTTACGAGCAGTACTTC

d_call: TRBD1
j_call: TRBJ1-1
clone_size: once
v_call: TRBV5-1
cdr3_aa: CASSLGTGVWEMNTEAFF
cdr3_nt: TGCGCCAGCAGCTTAGGTACAGGGGTGTGGGAAATGAACACTGAAGCTTTCTTT

d_call: TRBD2
j_call: TRBJ2-1
clone_size: NA
v_call: TRBV5-1
cdr3_aa: CASGPLAGSYNEQFF
cdr3_nt: TGCGCCAGCGGTCCCCTAGCGGGCTCCTACAATGAGCAGTTCTTC

d_call: NA
j_call: TRBJ1-5
clone_size: NA
v_call: TRBV2
cdr3_aa: CASGGVGSGQPQHF
cdr3_nt: TGTGCCAGCGGGGGGGTGGGTTCAGGTCAGCCCCAGCATTTT

d_call: TRBD1
j_call: TRBJ1-1
clone_size: once
v_call: TRBV18
cdr3_aa: CASSPDRDRAFF
cdr3_nt: TGTGCCAGCTCACCGGACAGGGATCGCGCTTTCTTT

d_call: TRBD2
j_call: TRBJ2-1
clone_size: once
v_call: TRBV9
cdr3_aa: CASSEGLAGEPYNEQFF
cdr3_nt: TGTGCCAGCAGCGAAGGACTAGCGGGGGAACCCTACAATGAGCAGTTCTTC

d_call: TRBD1
j_call: TRBJ2-2
clone_size: once
v_call: TRBV7-2
cdr3_aa: CASSTQGTGITGELFF
cdr3_nt: TGTGCCAGCAGCACGCAAGGGACAGGGATCACCGGGGAGCTGTTTTTT

d_call: TRBD2
j_call: TRBJ2-5
clone_size: NA
v_call: TRBV7-2
cdr3_aa: CASSLRLAGAETQYF
cdr3_nt: TGTGCCAGCAGCTTAAGACTAGCGGGAGCGGAGACCCAGTACTTC

d_call: TRBD2
j_call: TRBJ2-7
clone_size: few
v_call: TRBV5-1
cdr3_aa: CASSLDPQLAGGEQYF
cdr3_nt: TGCGCCAGCAGCTTGGACCCACAACTAGCGGGAGGCGAGCAGTACTTC

d_call: TRBD2
j_call: TRBJ2-3
clone_size: NA
v_call: TRBV27
cdr3_aa: CASSPWTSGPSTDTQYF
cdr3_nt: TGTGCCAGCAGTCCTTGGACTAGCGGTCCTAGCACAGATACGCAGTATTTT

d_call: NA
j_call: TRBJ2-5
clone_size: NA
v_call: TRBV21-1
cdr3_aa: CASSKGGQSQETQYF
cdr3_nt: TGTGCCAGCAGCAAAGGGGGACAGTCTCAAGAGACCCAGTACTTC

d_call: NA
j_call: TRBJ1-2
clone_size: NA
v_call: TRBV6-1
cdr3_aa: CASSESQSYGYTF
cdr3_nt: TGTGCCAGCAGTGAAAGTCAGTCCTATGGCTACACCTTC

d_call: NA
j_call: TRBJ1-2
clone_size: NA
v_call: TRBV28
cdr3_aa: CASSPAFYGYTF
cdr3_nt: TGTGCCAGCAGTCCCGCGTTCTATGGCTACACCTTC

d_call: TRBD2
j_call: TRBJ2-1
clone_size: NA
v_call: TRBV28
cdr3_aa: CASSLIGLASDEQFF
cdr3_nt: TGTGCCAGCAGTTTGATAGGACTAGCGAGCGATGAGCAGTTCTTC

d_call: TRBD1
j_call: TRBJ1-1
clone_size: once
v_call: TRBV4-1
cdr3_aa: CASSPLSGTGGTEAFF
cdr3_nt: TGCGCCAGCAGCCCCCTCTCGGGGACAGGGGGCACTGAAGCTTTCTTT

d_call: NA
j_call: TRBJ2-7
clone_size: NA
v_call: TRBV5-4
cdr3_aa: CASSPKYLGGGSEQYF
cdr3_nt: TGTGCCAGCAGCCCAAAGTACCTAGGGGGGGGAAGCGAGCAGTACTTC

d_call: TRBD1
j_call: TRBJ1-5
clone_size: once
v_call: TRBV19
cdr3_aa: CASRTGYNQPQHF
cdr3_nt: TGTGCCAGCAGGACAGGCTACAATCAGCCCCAGCATTTT

d_call: TRBD2
j_call: TRBJ2-2
clone_size: NA
v_call: TRBV25-1
cdr3_aa: CASSLAGDTGELFF
cdr3_nt: TGTGCCAGCAGTCTAGCGGGAGACACCGGGGAGCTGTTTTTT

d_call: NA
j_call: TRBJ1-1
clone_size: NA
v_call: TRBV29-1
cdr3_aa: CSVHRALNTEAFF
cdr3_nt: TGCAGCGTCCACCGAGCCTTGAACACTGAAGCTTTCTTT

d_call: NA
j_call: TRBJ1-4
clone_size: NA
v_call: TRBV19
cdr3_aa: CASSMGYRQANEKLFF
cdr3_nt: TGTGCCAGTAGTATGGGGTACAGGCAAGCTAATGAAAAACTGTTTTTT